This T cell receptor (beta chain) came from a study of cytomegalovirus exposure and HLA in healthy donors. It was with 60 Vbeta and 13 Jbeta primers that the PCR ran. Data came from immunoSEQ multiplex PCR; TCRdb stores just in-frame clones and leaves some out. The repertoire holds tens of thousands of clones, with about 69% as singletons. Study outcomes and limitations: Common viral pathogens were later found to be apparently linked to several of the most significant clusters. Later, an analysis showed that TCR beta chains associated with HLA were more clonally expanded than others that were equally common.

The V gene lost 3 bases and the J gene lost 7 bases, with 6 bases spanning the gap. Germline V gene data show CDR1 as SEHNR and CDR2 as FQNEAQ (reference sequence). The CDR3 consists of 12 residues. A remark on this clone: Its antigen is as yet unknown.

The clonotype comes from a woman aged 40 to 49 in good health and CMV-seropositive. The chain combines TRBV7-9 with TRBJ2-2; D is uncertain. Sequencing was carried out using PBMCs. Written as DNA, the CDR3 is TGTGCCAGCAGCTTCTCAGGCGGGGAGCTGTTTTTT. It translates to CASSFSGGELFF.